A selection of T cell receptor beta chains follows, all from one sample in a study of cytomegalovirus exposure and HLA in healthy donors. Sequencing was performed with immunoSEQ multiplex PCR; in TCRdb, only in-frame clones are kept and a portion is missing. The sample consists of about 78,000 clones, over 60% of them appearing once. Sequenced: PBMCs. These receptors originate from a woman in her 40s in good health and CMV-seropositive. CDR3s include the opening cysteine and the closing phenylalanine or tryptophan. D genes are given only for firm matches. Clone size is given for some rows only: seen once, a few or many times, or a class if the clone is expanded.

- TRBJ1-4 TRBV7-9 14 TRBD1 CASSSDRGSEKLFF TGTGCCAGCAGCTCCGACAGGGGGAGTGAAAAACTGTTTTTT
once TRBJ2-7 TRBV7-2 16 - CASSLGSTGGFNEQYF TGTGCCAGCAGCCTAGGATCAACCGGAGGGTTCAACGAGCAGTACTTC
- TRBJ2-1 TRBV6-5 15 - CASSYSYSGLDEQFF TGTGCCAGCAGTTACTCGTACAGCGGGTTAGATGAGCAGTTCTTC
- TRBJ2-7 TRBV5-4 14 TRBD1 CASSFQGVPYEQYF TGTGCCAGCAGCTTTCAGGGGGTTCCCTACGAGCAGTACTTC
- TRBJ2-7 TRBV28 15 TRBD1 CASSQPGQGPYEQYF TGTGCCAGCAGCCAACCGGGACAGGGACCCTACGAGCAGTACTTC
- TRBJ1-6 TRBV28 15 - CASSLAGGNNSPLHF TGTGCCAGCAGTTTGGCGGGTGGTAATAATTCACCCCTCCACTTT
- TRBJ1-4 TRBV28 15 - CASSLVSATNEKLFF TGTGCCAGCAGTTTGGTATCGGCAACTAATGAAAAACTGTTTTTT
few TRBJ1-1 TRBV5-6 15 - CASSLVALAGTEAFF TGTGCCAGCAGCTTGGTTGCCCTGGCTGGCACTGAAGCTTTCTTT
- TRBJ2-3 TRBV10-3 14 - CAISSSGPPDTQYF TGTGCCATCAGTTCCTCAGGGCCCCCAGATACGCAGTATTTT
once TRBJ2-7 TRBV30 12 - CAWRTGAYEQYF TGTGCCTGGAGAACAGGAGCTTACGAGCAGTACTTC
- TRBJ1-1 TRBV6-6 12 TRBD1 CASISQGGEAFF TGTGCCAGCATCTCACAGGGGGGAGAGGCTTTCTTT
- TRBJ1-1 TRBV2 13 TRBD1 CASIQGGNTEAFF TGTGCCAGCATCCAGGGGGGAAACACTGAAGCTTTCTTT
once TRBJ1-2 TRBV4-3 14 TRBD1 CASSHRQGVNGYTF TGCGCCAGCAGCCACCGACAGGGGGTAAATGGCTACACCTTC
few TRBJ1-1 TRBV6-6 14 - CASSARGRSTEAFF TGTGCCAGCAGCGCTAGGGGCAGGAGCACTGAAGCTTTCTTT
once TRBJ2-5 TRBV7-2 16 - CASSLFKNRQGETQYF TGTGCCAGCAGCTTATTTAAAAACAGGCAGGGAGAGACCCAGTACTTC
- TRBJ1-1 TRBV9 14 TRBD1 CASSPGQTNTEAFF TGTGCCAGCAGCCCGGGACAGACGAACACTGAAGCTTTCTTT
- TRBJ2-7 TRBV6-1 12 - CASNGNSYEQYF TGTGCCAGCAACGGGAACTCCTACGAGCAGTACTTC
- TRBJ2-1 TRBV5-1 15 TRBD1 CASSFTGGAYNEQFF TGCGCCAGCAGCTTCACAGGGGGAGCCTACAATGAGCAGTTCTTC
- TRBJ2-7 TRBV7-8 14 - CASSLVRGTYEQYF TGTGCCAGCAGCTTAGTTCGGGGGACCTACGAGCAGTACTTC
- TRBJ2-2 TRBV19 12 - CASSIRTGELFF TGTGCCAGTAGTATACGCACCGGGGAGCTGTTTTTT
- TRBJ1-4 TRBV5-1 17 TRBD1 CASSSRAAGTGFEKLFF TGCGCCAGCAGCTCCCGGGCGGCCGGGACAGGGTTTGAAAAACTGTTTTTT
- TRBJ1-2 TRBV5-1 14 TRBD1 CASSLAATGDGYTF TGCGCCAGCAGCTTGGCCGCGACAGGGGATGGCTACACCTTC
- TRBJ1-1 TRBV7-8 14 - CASSLDSGNTEAFF TGTGCCAGCAGCTTAGATTCAGGGAACACTGAAGCTTTCTTT
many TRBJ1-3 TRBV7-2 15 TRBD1 CASSYQGGSGNTIYF TGTGCCAGCAGCTACCAGGGGGGCTCTGGAAACACCATATATTTT
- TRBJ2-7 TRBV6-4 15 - CASSDLNKVGDGKYF TGTGCCAGCAGTGACCTCAACAAAGTAGGGGATGGGAAGTACTTC
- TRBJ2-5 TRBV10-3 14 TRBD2 CAIKSGGIGETQYF TGTGCCATCAAGAGCGGGGGGATTGGAGAGACCCAGTACTTC
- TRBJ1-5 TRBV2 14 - CASSIGGARQPQHF TGTGCCAGCAGTATAGGGGGGGCCCGCCAGCCCCAGCATTTT
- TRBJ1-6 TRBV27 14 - CASSFRAGHSPLHF TGTGCCAGCAGTTTCCGGGCAGGGCATTCACCCCTCCACTTT
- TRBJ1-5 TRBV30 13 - CAWSSTVVQPQHF TGTGCCTGGAGTTCTACAGTCGTGCAGCCCCAGCATTTT
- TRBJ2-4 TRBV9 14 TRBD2 CASSGRDYKNIQYF TGTGCCAGCAGCGGACGGGACTACAAAAACATTCAGTACTTC
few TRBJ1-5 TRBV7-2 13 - CASSGQYNQPQHF TGTGCCAGCAGTGGACAGTACAATCAGCCCCAGCATTTT
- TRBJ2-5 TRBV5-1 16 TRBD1 CASSLRQGGGQETQYF TGCGCCAGCAGCTTAAGACAGGGCGGCGGGCAAGAGACCCAGTACTTC
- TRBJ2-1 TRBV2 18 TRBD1 CASSELWLGTGDYNEQFF TGTGCCAGCAGTGAATTATGGCTTGGGACAGGGGACTACAATGAGCAGTTCTTC
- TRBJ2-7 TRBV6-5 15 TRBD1 CASSNQGALSYEQYF TGTGCCAGCAGTAACCAGGGGGCCCTGTCCTACGAGCAGTACTTC
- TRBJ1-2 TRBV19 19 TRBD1 CASSTFTWDSELDRYGYTF TGTGCCAGTAGTACCTTTACCTGGGACAGTGAATTGGATCGCTATGGCTACACCTTC
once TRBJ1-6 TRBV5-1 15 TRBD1 CASSIGQGAFSPLHF TGCGCCAGCAGCATAGGACAGGGGGCTTTTTCACCCCTCCACTTT
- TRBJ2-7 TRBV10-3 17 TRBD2 CAISESPRTSGGYEQYF TGTGCCATCAGTGAGTCGCCTCGCACTAGCGGGGGGTACGAGCAGTACTTC
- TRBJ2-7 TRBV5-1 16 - CASSAPSAARLHEQYF TGCGCCAGCAGCGCGCCTAGCGCCGCAAGGCTCCACGAGCAGTACTTC
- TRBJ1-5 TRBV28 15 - CASSLSENSNQPQHF TGTGCCAGCAGTTTATCTGAGAATAGCAATCAGCCCCAGCATTTT
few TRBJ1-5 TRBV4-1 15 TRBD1 CASSHGTGSNQPQHF TGCGCCAGCAGCCATGGGACAGGAAGCAATCAGCCCCAGCATTTT
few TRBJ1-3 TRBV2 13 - CASSQESGNTIYF TGTGCCAGCAGTCAGGAATCCGGAAACACCATATATTTT
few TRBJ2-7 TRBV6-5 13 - CASSWRQQGEQYF TGTGCCAGCAGTTGGCGGCAACAGGGCGAGCAGTACTTC
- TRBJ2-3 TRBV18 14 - CASSTAPGSDTQYF TGTGCCAGCTCTACAGCCCCTGGCTCAGATACGCAGTATTTT
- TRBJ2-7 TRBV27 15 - CASSLYSSSSWAQYF TGTGCCAGCAGTTTGTACAGCTCTAGCTCCTGGGCGCAGTACTTC
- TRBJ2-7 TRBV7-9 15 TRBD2 CASSLRTSGTYEQYF TGTGCCAGCAGCTTAAGGACTAGCGGGACGTACGAGCAGTACTTC
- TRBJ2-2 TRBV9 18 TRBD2 CASSVEGSGGAGTGELFF TGTGCCAGCAGCGTAGAAGGTAGCGGGGGGGCTGGCACCGGGGAGCTGTTTTTT
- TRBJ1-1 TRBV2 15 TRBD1 CASSPQGVRTGEAFF TGTGCCAGCAGCCCTCAGGGGGTCAGAACAGGTGAAGCTTTCTTT
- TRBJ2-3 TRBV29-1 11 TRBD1 CSVESPGGLYF TGCAGCGTTGAGTCGCCAGGGGGTTTGTATTTT
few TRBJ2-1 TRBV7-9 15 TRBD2 CASSWGASGNNEQFF TGTGCCAGCAGCTGGGGGGCTAGCGGGAATAATGAGCAGTTCTTC
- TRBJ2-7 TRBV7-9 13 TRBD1 CASRDRGDYEQYF TGTGCCAGCAGGGACAGGGGGGACTACGAGCAGTACTTC
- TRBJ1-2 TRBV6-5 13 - CASSYSGGYGYTF TGTGCCAGCAGTTACAGTGGCGGCTATGGCTACACCTTC
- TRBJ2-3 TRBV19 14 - CASSDGGPQGTQYF TGTGCCAGTAGTGACGGGGGGCCCCAGGGTACGCAGTATTTT
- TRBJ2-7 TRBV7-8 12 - CASSVSSYEQYF TGTGCCAGCAGCGTGAGCTCCTACGAGCAGTACTTC
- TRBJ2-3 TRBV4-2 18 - CASSQEWRDGDFTDTQYF TGTGCCAGCAGCCAAGAGTGGAGGGACGGAGACTTCACAGATACGCAGTATTTT
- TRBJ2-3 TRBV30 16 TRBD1 CAWSVQGDALPDTQYF TGTGCCTGGAGTGTACAGGGGGACGCCCTCCCAGATACGCAGTATTTT